The source of this T cell receptor (beta chain) is a study of T-cell memory formation after mild COVID-19. As for the study in general: Among the donors, TCR clusters were largely specific to each donor.

Overall study findings and caveats: Researchers report contracting CD4+ clones mostly in CM and EM, with CD8+ clones in EMRA. Day 15 to 85 contractors were CD4/CD8 balanced; later expanders leaned CD4+. Several responding clones turned up in pre-infection memory, indicating that cross-reactive memory may have taken part.

With respect to this clonotype: Antigen: not known.

Using its own MiXCR run on the 5' RACE reads, TCRdb lists one record per CDR3 protein. In the table there are some 200,000 distinct CDR3 sequences, about 20% of which are singletons. Germline loops: CDR1 SGDLS, CDR2 YYNGEE. J gave up 4 bases and V 1 base, and 1 base lay outside the gene matches. The CDR3 is 15 amino acids. The chain has TRBV9 and TRBJ2-1, with 11 bases fitting TRBD2. The TCR comes from an adult woman who had mild COVID-19 (a few samples of this study predate the infection). Cell type and time point are not known. Sample: PBMCs or a T cell subset sorted from them (not recorded which). CDR3 in DNA: TGTGCCAGCAGCGTATTAGCGGGGGGGTACAATGAGCAGTTCTTC. It encodes CASSVLAGGYNEQFF.